A single T cell receptor beta chain is shown here with its context. These data are taken from a study of blood T cell repertoires in COVID-19. Some clones are missing from TCRdb's copy, which holds only in-frame ones; the method was immunoSEQ multiplex PCR. The sample yields over 150,000 clones, about 86% seen once. Germline V gene sequence: CDR1 MNHEY, CDR2 SMNVEV (reference sequence). The CDR3 contains 12 residues. The germline V and J ends were trimmed by 3 bases and 6 bases, with 9 bases remaining between them. This TCR derives from a man in his 70s with active or convalescent COVID-19. This sequence joins TRBV27 and TRBJ2-7; TRBD1 might be the D (6 bases). Source material: peripheral blood. CDR3 bases: TGTGCCAGCAGTTTCAGGGGAACCGAGCAGTACTTC. It translates to CASSFRGTEQYF.